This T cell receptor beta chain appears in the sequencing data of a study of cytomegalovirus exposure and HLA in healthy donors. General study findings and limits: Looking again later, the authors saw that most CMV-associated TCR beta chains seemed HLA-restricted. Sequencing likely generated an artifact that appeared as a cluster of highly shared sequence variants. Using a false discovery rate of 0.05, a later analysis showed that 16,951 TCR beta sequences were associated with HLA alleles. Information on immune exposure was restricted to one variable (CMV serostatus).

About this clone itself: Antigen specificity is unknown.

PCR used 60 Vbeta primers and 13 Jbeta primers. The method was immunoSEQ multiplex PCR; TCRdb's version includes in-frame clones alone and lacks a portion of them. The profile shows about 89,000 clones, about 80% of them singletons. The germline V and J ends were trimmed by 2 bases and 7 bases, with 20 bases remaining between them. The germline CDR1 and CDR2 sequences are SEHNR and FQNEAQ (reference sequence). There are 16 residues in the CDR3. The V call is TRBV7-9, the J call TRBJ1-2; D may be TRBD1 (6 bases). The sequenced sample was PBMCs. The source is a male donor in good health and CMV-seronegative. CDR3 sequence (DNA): TGTGCCAGCAGCTTACCGGCGATCAGGGGAGTAGGTGGCTACACCTTC. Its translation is CASSLPAIRGVGGYTF.